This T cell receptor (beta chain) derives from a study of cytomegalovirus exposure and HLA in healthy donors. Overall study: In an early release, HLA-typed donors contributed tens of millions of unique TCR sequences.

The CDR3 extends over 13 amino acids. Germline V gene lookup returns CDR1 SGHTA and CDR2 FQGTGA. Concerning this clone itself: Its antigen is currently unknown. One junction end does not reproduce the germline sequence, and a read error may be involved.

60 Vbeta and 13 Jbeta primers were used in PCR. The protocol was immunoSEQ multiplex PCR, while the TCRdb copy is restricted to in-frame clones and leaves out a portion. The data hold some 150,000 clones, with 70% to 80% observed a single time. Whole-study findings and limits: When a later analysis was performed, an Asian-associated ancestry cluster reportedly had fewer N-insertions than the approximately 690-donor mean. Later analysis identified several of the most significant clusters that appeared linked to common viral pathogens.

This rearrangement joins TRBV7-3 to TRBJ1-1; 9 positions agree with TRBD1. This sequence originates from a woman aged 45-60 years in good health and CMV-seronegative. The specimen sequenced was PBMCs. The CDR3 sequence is CASSLRSGQGVYF. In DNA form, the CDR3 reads TGTGCCAGCAGCCTAAGATCGGGACAGGGTGTTTACTTT.